The 18 T cell receptor beta chains given below trace back to one sample, sequenced in a study of blood T cell repertoires in COVID-19. Produced via immunoSEQ multiplex PCR; TCRdb's table is partial and in-frame only. The top ten hold about 3% of the sample, which has under 250,000 clones, about 90% seen once. Sequences were obtained from peripheral blood. These receptor sequences come from a man aged 18 to 29 with active or convalescent COVID-19.

The chain recombines TRBV5-5 with TRBJ1-4, with a tentative D call TRBD1 (6 bases). V dropped 1 base and J dropped 6 bases, with 10 bases sitting between them. Germline V gene data show CDR1 as SGHKS and CDR2 as YYEKEE (reference sequence). The length of the CDR3 is 14 residues. CDR3 coding DNA: TGTGCCAGCAGCTTGATTTCAGGGGATGAAAAACTGTTTTTT. Translation gives CASSLISGDEKLFF.

The V call is TRBV30, the J call TRBJ1-6; a weak D match, TRBD1 (6 bases). V was cut by 4 bases and J by 7 bases, with 8 bases left in between. CDR3 length equals 12 residues. Germline CDR1 is GTSNPN and CDR2 is SVGIG (reference sequence). CDR3 bases: TGTGCCTGGACCCAGGGGAATTCACCCCTCCACTTT. Its translation: CAWTQGNSPLHF.

The rearrangement uses TRBV6-5 and TRBJ1-2; TRBD1 aligns across 7 bases. CDR1 MNHEY and CDR2 SVGAGI come from the germline V gene. The CDR3 consists of 15 residues. V shed 6 bases, J shed 8 bases, and the junction held 15 bases outside the gene matches. CDR3 in DNA: TGTGCCAGCAGGCCCCCCGGGACAGCCGGGAAAGGCTACACCTTC. It specifies CASRPPGTAGKGYTF.

The genes are TRBV4-1 and TRBJ2-3; the match to TRBD2 covers 7 bases. The V gene's germline CDR1 is MGHRA and CDR2 YSYEKL. The CDR3 has 17 residues. Trimming removed 0 bases from V and 0 bases from J; junction bases left unmatched: 6. In DNA, the CDR3 is TGCGCCAGCAGCCAAGAAGGGGCCGGGGGGAGCACAGATACGCAGTATTTT. It codes for CASSQEGAGGSTDTQYF.

This CDR3 reads CATNQQAMNTEAFF. The CDR3 region has the DNA TGTGCCACCAACCAACAGGCAATGAACACTGAAGCTTTCTTT. The rearrangement joins TRBV6-5 to TRBJ1-1; D is possibly TRBD1 (5 bases). Germline V gene lookup returns CDR1 MNHEY and CDR2 SVGAGI. V lost 10 bases and J 0 bases, leaving 15 bases between the germline ends. This CDR3 comprises 14 residues.

V and J are TRBV6-5 and TRBJ2-7, with D possibly matching TRBD1 (5 bases). V lost 0 bases and J lost 4, with 16 bases in between. Per germline, CDR1 MNHEY and CDR2 SVGAGI. The CDR3 is made up of 16 amino acids. As DNA, the CDR3 is TGTGCCAGCAGTTACTCCTCCGGACACCGGGCATACGAGCAGTACTTC. As protein: CASSYSSGHRAYEQYF.

The rearrangement uses TRBV7-6 and TRBJ2-6; the D gene is possibly TRBD1 (5 bases). Trimming took off 4 bases at V and 4 bases at J, with 17 bases between the two ends. The CDR3 is 17 residues long. Germline V gene lookup returns CDR1 SGHVS and CDR2 FNYEAQ. The CDR3 is CASSSPHRLSGANVLTF. CDR3 coding DNA: TGTGCCAGCAGCTCCCCGCACAGGTTATCAGGGGCCAACGTCCTGACTTTC.

V and J are TRBV9 and TRBJ1-4, with 8 bases aligning to TRBD1. CDR1 and CDR2 (germline): SGDLS, YYNGEE. The CDR3 consists of 14 residues. The ends lost 0 bases at V and 6 bases at J; junction bases unmatched: 1. The CDR3 protein is CASSVGQGYEKLFF. The CDR3 coding sequence is TGTGCCAGCAGCGTAGGACAGGGGTATGAAAAACTGTTTTTT.

This clone turned up a few times. The CDR3 protein is CASSRTRGTGELFF. In DNA form, the CDR3 reads TGTGCCAGCAGCCGCACTAGAGGTACCGGGGAGCTGTTTTTT. V is TRBV7-2 and J is TRBJ2-2, with D tentatively TRBD2 (5 bases). The length of the CDR3 is 14 residues. Germline CDR1 is SGHTA and CDR2 is FQGNSA. The V and J ends lost 5 bases and 5 bases respectively, with 12 bases between them.

V gene TRBV28 combines with J gene TRBJ1-5; possibly TRBD1 for D (5 bases). Germline CDR1 MDHEN, CDR2 SYDVKM. The CDR3 has 15 amino acids. Trimming removed 5 bases from V and 1 base from J, with 12 bases in between. For the CDR3, the DNA is TGTGCCAGCAGTCTCCTCTCAGGGAGCAATCAGCCCCAGCATTTT. Protein product: CASSLLSGSNQPQHF. The full variable domain, in which reference TRBV28 and TRBJ1-5 provide the parts outside the CDR3, is DVKVTQSSRYLVKRTGEKVFLECVQDMDHENMFWYRQDPGLGLRLIYFSYDVKMKEKGDIPEGYSVSREKKERFSLILESASTNQTSMYLCASSLLSGSNQPQHFGDGTRLSIL.

In DNA form, the CDR3 reads TGTGCCAGCAGCCTAAATCAGCCCCAGCATTTT. This translates into CASSLNQPQHF. This chain uses TRBV6-5 with TRBJ1-5, with no clear D. The CDR3 spans 11 residues. The V gene lost 6 bases and the J gene lost 4 bases, with 4 bases spanning the gap. The germline V gene has CDR1 MNHEY and CDR2 SVGAGI.

The chain has TRBV7-9 and TRBJ1-1, with a tentative D call TRBD1 (5 bases). The V gene lost 2 bases and the J gene lost 6 bases, with 10 bases spanning the gap. The CDR3 contains 13 residues. Germline CDR1 and CDR2: SEHNR and FQNEAQ (reference sequence). The DNA of the CDR3 is TGTGCCAGCAGCTTACGGGGGGTTCCTGAAGCTTTCTTT. Amino acids: CASSLRGVPEAFF. Full variable domain (outside the CDR3, taken from reference TRBV7-9 and TRBJ1-1): DTGVSQNPRHKITKRGQNVTFRCDPISEHNRLYWYRQTLGQGPEFLTYFQNEAQLEKSRLLSDRFSAERPKGSFSTLEIQRTEQGDSAMYLCASSLRGVPEAFFGQGTRLTVV.

The chain is built from TRBV28 and TRBJ1-4; no definite D call. This CDR3 contains 15 residues. Trimming removed 7 bases from V and 8 bases from J, with 20 bases in between. Looked up from germline, CDR1 is MDHEN and CDR2 is SYDVKM. DNA for the CDR3: TGTGCCAGCACTTCCGTGGGCCCGCTTGGGGAAAAACTGTTTTTT. This codes for CASTSVGPLGEKLFF.

This clone has a handful of counts. V gene TRBV9 combines with J gene TRBJ1-4; the D is unclear. Germline CDR1 and CDR2: SGDLS and YYNGEE. Trimming removed 1 base at V and 8 bases at J, with 15 bases between. The CDR3 consists of 15 residues. The CDR3 nucleotides read TGTGCCAGCAGCGTACGGGAGGGCGCGGAAGAAAAACTGTTTTTT. It is translated as CASSVREGAEEKLFF.

The CDR3 protein is CASRVLGAGYTF. CDR3 DNA: TGTGCCAGCCGAGTTCTGGGGGCTGGCTACACCTTC. This chain uses TRBV27 with TRBJ1-2; TRBD1 is a possible D gene (6 bases). Germline CDR1 MNHEY, CDR2 SMNVEV (reference sequence). The CDR3 has 12 amino acids. With 8 bases removed from V and 7 bases from J, the gap between germline ends came to 14 bases.

The chain couples TRBV5-1 to TRBJ2-7; a possible D gene is TRBD1 (6 bases). The CDR3 sequence is 15 residues long. V lost 1 base, J lost 0 bases, and 11 bases lay in between. Germline V CDR1 and CDR2: SGHRS, YFSETQ. The CDR3 spells CASSLMGASSYEQYF. CDR3 sequence (DNA): TGCGCCAGCAGCTTGATGGGGGCTAGCTCCTACGAGCAGTACTTC.

The J gene is TRBJ1-4, the V gene TRBV5-1, with D possibly being TRBD1 (5 bases). The CDR3 consists of 14 residues. The germline V gene has CDR1 SGHRS and CDR2 YFSETQ. Trimming removed 5 bases at V and 5 bases at J, with 13 bases between. CDR3 in DNA: TGCGCCAGCAGGCCTCAGGGCATCAATGAAAAACTGTTTTTT. Protein sequence: CASRPQGINEKLFF. Looking up the rest from reference TRBV5-1 and TRBJ1-4 gives the full variable domain: KAGVTQTPRYLIKTRGQQVTLSCSPISGHRSVSWYQQTPGQGLQFLFEYFSETQRNKGNFPGRFSGRQFSNSRSEMNVSTLELGDSALYLCASRPQGINEKLFFGSGTQLSVL.

The chain couples TRBV10-3 to TRBJ2-2, with a weak D call TRBD1 (6 bases). The V and J ends lost 6 bases and 1 base respectively, with 9 bases between them. The CDR3 runs 14 residues. From germline, CDR1 is ENHRY and CDR2 SYGVKD. The CDR3 loop reads CAIRWTENTGELFF. The DNA for the CDR3 is TGTGCCATCAGATGGACAGAGAACACCGGGGAGCTGTTTTTT.